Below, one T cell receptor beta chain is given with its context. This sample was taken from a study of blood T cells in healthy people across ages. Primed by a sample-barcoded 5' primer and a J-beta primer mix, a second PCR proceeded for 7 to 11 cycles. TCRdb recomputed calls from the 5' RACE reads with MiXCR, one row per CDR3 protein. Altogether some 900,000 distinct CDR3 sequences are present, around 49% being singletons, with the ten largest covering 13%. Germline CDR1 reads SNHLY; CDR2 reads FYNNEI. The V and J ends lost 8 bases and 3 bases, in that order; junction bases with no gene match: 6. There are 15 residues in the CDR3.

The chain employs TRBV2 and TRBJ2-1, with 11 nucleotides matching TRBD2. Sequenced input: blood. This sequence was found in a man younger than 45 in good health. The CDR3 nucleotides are TGTGCCAGCGAGGAGCTAGCGGGGGGCTACAATGAGCAGTTCTTC. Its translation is CASEELAGGYNEQFF.